The 25 T cell receptor beta chains reported below all come from one sample, sequenced in a study of cytomegalovirus exposure and HLA in healthy donors. Generated by immunoSEQ multiplex PCR, the TCRdb table keeps only in-frame clones and is missing some. This table holds 90,000 to 110,000 clones, more than 85% found once. What was sequenced was PBMCs. Source of these receptors: a woman aged 18-29 years in good health and CMV-seropositive.

The gene calls are TRBV2 and TRBJ2-2; D may be TRBD1 (5 bases). This CDR3 is 14 amino acids long. V was trimmed by 10 bases and J by 6 bases, leaving 18 bases between them. From germline, CDR1 is SNHLY and CDR2 FYNNEI. This CDR3 is CATKLNTGPGELFF. The CDR3 nucleotides are TGTGCCACCAAACTCAATACAGGCCCCGGGGAGCTGTTTTTT.

The genes are TRBV13 and TRBJ1-3; a weak D match, TRBD1 (6 bases). CDR1 and CDR2 from the germline V gene are PRHDT and FYEKMQ (reference sequence). Trimming removed 5 bases at V and 4 bases at J, with 18 bases between. The CDR3 sequence is 16 residues long. The CDR3 protein is CASSARGGATGNTIYF. CDR3 nucleotide sequence: TGTGCCAGCAGCGCCCGAGGGGGGGCGACCGGAAACACCATATATTTT.

This clone was picked up one time. The chain combines TRBV5-5 with TRBJ2-5, with D tentatively TRBD2 (5 bases). This CDR3 region has 12 residues. The ends were cut back, 2 bases at V and 3 bases at J, with 5 bases in the middle. The V gene's germline CDR1 is SGHKS and CDR2 YYEKEE (reference sequence). The CDR3, as DNA: TGTGCCAGCAGCTTCGGGGAAGAGACCCAGTACTTC. It yields the protein CASSFGEETQYF.

J is TRBJ2-5 and V is TRBV7-9, with TRBD2 as a possible D gene (5 bases). With 0 bases removed from V and 5 bases from J, the gap between germline ends came to 10 bases. This CDR3 has 14 residues. Germline V lookup: CDR1 SEHNR, CDR2 FQNEAQ (reference sequence). CDR3 region: CASSLAVSGETQYF. The DNA of the CDR3 is TGTGCCAGCAGCTTAGCTGTGTCGGGGGAGACCCAGTACTTC.

The genes are TRBV11-3 and TRBJ1-3, with TRBD1 as a possible D gene (5 bases). Germline CDR1 and CDR2: SGHNT and YENEEA. V was trimmed by 4 bases and J by 0 bases, leaving 7 bases between them. The CDR3 has 14 residues. CDR3 protein: CASSSGYSGNTIYF. The DNA for the CDR3 is TGTGCCAGCAGCTCAGGGTACTCTGGAAACACCATATATTTT.

The rearrangement uses TRBV9 and TRBJ1-5; weak D call: TRBD1 (5 bases). The V end lost 4 bases, the J end lost 2 bases, and 13 bases lay between the germline ends. The germline CDR1 and CDR2 sequences are SGDLS and YYNGEE. The CDR3 consists of 15 residues. The CDR3 DNA reads TGTGCCAGCAGCCTAGAGGGGAACGGCAATCAGCCCCAGCATTTT. This codes for CASSLEGNGNQPQHF.

This rearrangement joins TRBV15 to TRBJ2-2; no reliable D call. V dropped 5 bases and J dropped 5 bases, with 12 bases sitting between them. From germline, CDR1 is LNHNV and CDR2 YYDKDF (reference sequence). This CDR3 is built from 14 residues. The CDR3 loop reads CATSENPVTGELFF. The CDR3 region has the DNA TGTGCCACCAGCGAGAATCCCGTTACCGGGGAGCTGTTTTTT.

The V and J genes are TRBV14 and TRBJ2-2; 8 bases match TRBD1. V shed 1 base, J shed 4 bases, and the junction held 5 bases outside the gene matches. The CDR3 contains 16 residues. CDR1 and CDR2 from the germline V gene are SGHDN and FVKESK. The CDR3 DNA reads TGTGCCAGCAGCCAAGCAGGGGGCGCGAGCACCGGGGAGCTGTTTTTT. Its translation is CASSQAGGASTGELFF.

The chain uses TRBV6-1 and TRBJ2-1, with D possibly TRBD2 on 6 matching bases. Germline V gives CDR1 MNHNS, CDR2 SASEGT. The CDR3 length is 14 residues. V shed 6 bases and J shed 5 bases, with 14 bases lying between them. CDR3 amino acids: CASRTGTSNNEQFF. DNA of the CDR3: TGTGCCAGCAGAACCGGGACTTCTAACAATGAGCAGTTCTTC.

The gene calls are TRBV6-5 and TRBJ1-1, with D perhaps matching TRBD1 (5 bases). Germline values: CDR1 MNHEY, CDR2 SVGAGI. The CDR3 length is 16 residues. V shed 2 bases and J shed 1 base, with 14 bases lying between them. CDR3 amino acids: CASSYDSGGWNTEAFF. In DNA, the CDR3 is TGTGCCAGCAGTTACGACAGTGGAGGGTGGAACACTGAAGCTTTCTTT.

This chain connects TRBV18 to TRBJ1-4; no reliable D call. This CDR3 has 15 amino acids. Germline-derived CDR1 and CDR2 are KGHSH and LQKENI. The V end was cut by 5 bases, the J end by 3 bases, with 13 bases between. The CDR3 reads CASSSYSSSNEKLFF. CDR3 in DNA: TGTGCCAGCTCATCTTACAGCTCTTCTAATGAAAAACTGTTTTTT.

The rearrangement joins TRBV6-1 to TRBJ2-3, with D possibly matching TRBD1 (6 bases). Germline CDR1 and CDR2: MNHNS and SASEGT. There are 14 residues in the CDR3. V was shortened by 6 bases and J by 6 bases, with 16 bases between the two germline ends. The CDR3 sequence: CASRGQLGLDTQYF. For the CDR3, the DNA is TGTGCCAGCAGAGGACAGCTGGGGTTGGATACGCAGTATTTT.

The chain joins TRBV5-1 to TRBJ1-1; no reliable D call. Germline CDR1 SGHRS, CDR2 YFSETQ. V gave up 4 bases and J gave up 3 bases, with 10 bases separating them. The CDR3 contains 13 residues. CDR3 protein: CASSLDLDTEAFF. The CDR3 DNA sequence: TGCGCCAGCAGCCTGGACCTAGACACTGAAGCTTTCTTT.

V usage is TRBV19 and J usage is TRBJ1-4; tentative D call: TRBD1 (5 bases). Germline V gives CDR1 LNHDA, CDR2 SQIVND (reference sequence). The ends were cut back, 9 bases at V and 5 bases at J, with 16 bases in the middle. The CDR3 is 14 residues long. The CDR3 region has the DNA TGTGCCAGCCTCAATGTCGGGGGGAATGAAAAACTGTTTTTT. Protein sequence: CASLNVGGNEKLFF.

The chain carries TRBV6-1 and TRBJ1-1; 10 bases align to TRBD1. J gave up 3 bases and V 4 bases, and 5 bases lay outside the gene matches. The length of the CDR3 is 15 residues. Per the germline V gene, CDR1 is MNHNS and CDR2 is SASEGT. As DNA, the CDR3 is TGTGCCAGCAGTGCTACGACAGGGGGCTACACTGAAGCTTTCTTT. Translated, it gives CASSATTGGYTEAFF.

The chain has TRBV9 and TRBJ2-1; 9 nucleotides match TRBD2. The length of the CDR3 is 13 residues. CDR1 is SGDLS, CDR2 YYNGEE, per germline. The J segment lost 9 bases and the V segment lost 4 bases, leaving 5 bases of the junction unmatched. The CDR3 DNA sequence: TGTGCCAGCAGCCGGCGGGAGGGGTCTGAGCAGTTCTTC. This translates into CASSRREGSEQFF. The full variable domain, completed using reference TRBV9 and TRBJ2-1, is DSGVTQTPKHLITATGQRVTLRCSPRSGDLSVYWYQQSLDQGLQFLIQYYNGEERAKGNILERFSAQQFPDLHSELNLSSLELGDSALYFCASSRREGSEQFFGPGTRLTVL.

The chain joins TRBV27 to TRBJ2-7; unclear D gene. The V end lost 6 bases, the J end lost 10 bases, and 19 bases lay between the germline ends. The CDR3 consists of 13 residues. The germline CDR1 and CDR2 sequences are MNHEY and SMNVEV (reference sequence). CDR3 bases: TGTGCCAGCAGGGCCCCCGGGTCCCCTACCCAGTACTTC. This codes for CASRAPGSPTQYF.

This rearrangement joins TRBV12-5 to TRBJ1-5, with TRBD1 matching over 8 bases. This CDR3 spans 17 amino acids. The trim removed 5 bases at V and 2 bases at J, leaving 11 bases unmatched. Germline V gives CDR1 LGHNT, CDR2 FRNRAP. The CDR3 DNA is TGTGCTAGTGGTCCCAGGTCAGGGGGCGGAGGCAATCAGCCCCAGCATTTT. Amino acids: CASGPRSGGGGNQPQHF. The full variable domain, with the rest looked up from reference TRBV12-5 and TRBJ1-5, is DARVTQTPRHKVTEMGQEVTMRCQPILGHNTVFWYRQTMMQGLELLAYFRNRAPLDDSGMPKDRFSAEMPDATLATLKIQPSEPRDSAVYFCASGPRSGGGGNQPQHFGDGTRLSIL.

The chain carries TRBV27 and TRBJ1-2; 9 nucleotides match TRBD1. The CDR3 extends over 14 amino acids. V trimming: 3 bases; J trimming: 7 bases; junction bases outside the gene matches: 6. The germline V gene encodes CDR1 MNHEY and CDR2 SMNVEV (reference sequence). The CDR3 loop is CASSFGGQGGGYTF. CDR3 sequence (DNA): TGTGCCAGCAGTTTCGGGGGACAGGGAGGTGGCTACACCTTC.

The chain carries TRBV9 and TRBJ2-6; D remains ambiguous. V lost 4 bases and J 4 bases, leaving 12 bases between the germline ends. The CDR3 spans 15 residues. Germline CDR1 reads SGDLS; CDR2 reads YYNGEE. This CDR3 is CASSPSGSGANVLTF. In nucleotides, the CDR3 is TGTGCCAGCAGCCCCAGTGGCTCGGGGGCCAACGTCCTGACTTTC.

DNA for the CDR3: TGCGCCAGCAGCCAAGATGGGACTAGGGGGGCAGATACGCAGTATTTT. Translation gives CASSQDGTRGADTQYF. The J gene is TRBJ2-3, the V gene TRBV4-1, with 8 bases that match TRBD2. From germline, CDR1 is MGHRA and CDR2 YSYEKL. The CDR3 contains 16 residues. V dropped 0 bases and J dropped 4; count of bases not matched to a gene: 6.

V gene TRBV11-3 combines with J gene TRBJ2-2, with D unclear. Germline CDR1 SGHNT, CDR2 YENEEA. The CDR3 sequence is 15 residues long. Trimming took off 1 base at V and 3 bases at J, with 9 bases between the two ends. In DNA, the CDR3 is TGTGCCAGCAGCTTAGGTCCACAGCACACCGGGGAGCTGTTTTTT. It encodes CASSLGPQHTGELFF. The full variable domain, with the rest looked up from reference TRBV11-3 and TRBJ2-2, is EAGVVQSPRYKIIEKKQPVAFWCNPISGHNTLYWYLQNLGQGPELLIRYENEEAVDDSQLPKDRFSAERLKGVDSTLKIQPAELGDSAVYLCASSLGPQHTGELFFGEGSRLTVL.

The rearrangement links TRBV4-1 to TRBJ2-1, with TRBD2 matching over 11 bases. The junction had 16 bases not matched to a gene; V was cut back by 6 bases and J by 0 bases. Germline V CDR1 and CDR2: MGHRA, YSYEKL. This CDR3 contains 20 residues. The CDR3 DNA reads as TGCGCCAGCAGGAGAAGTAGGCTAGCGGGGGGCCTATCCTCCTACAATGAGCAGTTCTTC. Protein product: CASRRSRLAGGLSSYNEQFF.

The CDR3 region has the DNA TGTGCCAGCAGCTTCGAGAGAGAGTTCTACGAGCAGTACTTC. It yields the protein CASSFEREFYEQYF. V gene TRBV7-9 combines with J gene TRBJ2-7; the D is unclear. The germline V gene encodes CDR1 SEHNR and CDR2 FQNEAQ (reference sequence). V was shortened by 3 bases and J by 3 bases, with 12 bases between the two germline ends. CDR3 size: 14 residues.

This chain joins TRBV19 and TRBJ1-1; 9 nucleotides align to TRBD1. The junction had 9 bases not matched to a gene; V was cut back by 4 bases and J by 12 bases. This CDR3 spans 13 amino acids. The germline gives CDR1 LNHDA, CDR2 SQIVND (reference sequence). The CDR3 DNA is TGTGCCAGTAGTACCCGGGACAGGGTAGGATCTTTCTTT. Encoded protein: CASSTRDRVGSFF.